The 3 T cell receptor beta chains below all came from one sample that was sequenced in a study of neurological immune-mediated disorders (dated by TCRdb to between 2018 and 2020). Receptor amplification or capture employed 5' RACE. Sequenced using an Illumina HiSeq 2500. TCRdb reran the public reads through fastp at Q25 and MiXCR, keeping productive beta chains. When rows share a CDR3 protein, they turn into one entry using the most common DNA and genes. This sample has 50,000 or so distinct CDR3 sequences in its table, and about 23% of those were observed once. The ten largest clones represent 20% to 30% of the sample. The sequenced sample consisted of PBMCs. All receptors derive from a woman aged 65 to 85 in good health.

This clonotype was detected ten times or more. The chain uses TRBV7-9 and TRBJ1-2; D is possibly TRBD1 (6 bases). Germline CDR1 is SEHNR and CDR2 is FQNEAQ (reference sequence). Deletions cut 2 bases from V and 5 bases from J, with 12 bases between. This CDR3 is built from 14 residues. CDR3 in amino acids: CASSLQTGTYGYTF. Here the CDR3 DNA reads TGTGCCAGCAGCTTACAGACAGGCACTTATGGCTACACCTTC.

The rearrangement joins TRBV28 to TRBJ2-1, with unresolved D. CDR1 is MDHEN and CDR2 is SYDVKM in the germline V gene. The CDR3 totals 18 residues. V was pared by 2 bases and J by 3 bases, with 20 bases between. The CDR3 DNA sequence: TGTGCCAGCAGTTTAACCCATCATAGGGTCGGGTTCTACAATGAGCAGTTCTTC. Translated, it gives CASSLTHHRVGFYNEQFF. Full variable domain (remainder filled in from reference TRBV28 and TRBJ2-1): DVKVTQSSRYLVKRTGEKVFLECVQDMDHENMFWYRQDPGLGLRLIYFSYDVKMKEKGDIPEGYSVSREKKERFSLILESASTNQTSMYLCASSLTHHRVGFYNEQFFGPGTRLTVL.

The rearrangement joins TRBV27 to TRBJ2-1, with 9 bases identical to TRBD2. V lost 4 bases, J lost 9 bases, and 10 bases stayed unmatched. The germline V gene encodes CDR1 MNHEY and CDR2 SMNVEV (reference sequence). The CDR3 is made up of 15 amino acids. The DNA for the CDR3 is TGTGCCAGCAGTTCCCTTGGCGGGGGGGCGGGTGAGCAGTTCTTC. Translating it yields CASSSLGGGAGEQFF.